This paragraph covers one T cell receptor (beta chain) sequence. Its antigen is unidentified. This sample is part of a study of cytomegalovirus exposure and HLA in healthy donors. Findings and limits, study-wide: TCR beta chains numbering more than 150 were designated cytomegalovirus-associated. There were some public TCRs occurring in many donors, but most TCR sequences were rare. The classifier, whose performance was assessed in both the original and validation cohorts, reportedly diagnosed cytomegalovirus status with high specificity and sensitivity.

Germline V gives CDR1 LNHDA, CDR2 SQIVND (reference sequence). This CDR3 contains 14 residues. V lost 8 bases and J lost 4; bases outside the gene matches: 9. The data were produced by immunoSEQ multiplex PCR, yet TCRdb's version contains in-frame clones alone and is incomplete. The table lists about 110,000 clones, 88% of them singletons, with 2% to 2.5% in the top ten. The rearrangement links TRBV19 to TRBJ2-7; 9 bases map to TRBD1. The source of this sequence is a woman between 18 and 29 years old in good health and CMV-seronegative. Sequenced input: PBMCs. The CDR3 DNA sequence: TGTGCCAGTCGGAGGGGACAGGGAGGTTACGAGCAGTACTTC. Amino acids: CASRRGQGGYEQYF.